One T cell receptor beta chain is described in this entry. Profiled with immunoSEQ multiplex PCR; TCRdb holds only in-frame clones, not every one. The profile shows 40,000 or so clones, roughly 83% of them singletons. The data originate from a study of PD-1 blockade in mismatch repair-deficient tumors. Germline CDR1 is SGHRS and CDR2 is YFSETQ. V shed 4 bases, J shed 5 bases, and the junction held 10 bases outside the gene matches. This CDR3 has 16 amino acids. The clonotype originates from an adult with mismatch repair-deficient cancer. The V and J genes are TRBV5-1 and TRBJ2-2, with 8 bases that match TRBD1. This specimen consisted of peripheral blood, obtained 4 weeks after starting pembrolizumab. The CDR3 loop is CASSQPGTGRTGELFF. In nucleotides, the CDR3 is TGCGCCAGCAGCCAGCCCGGGACAGGACGTACCGGGGAGCTGTTTTTT.